These 18 T cell receptor beta chains were sequenced from one sample in a study of blood T cell repertoires in COVID-19. Clones were sequenced by immunoSEQ multiplex PCR, and TCRdb holds only the in-frame ones, with some missing. The sample shows about 100,000 clones, roughly 80% of them seen only once. Sequenced sample: peripheral blood. The source is a man between 65 and 85 years old with active or convalescent COVID-19.

This chain uses TRBV3-1 (or the pseudogene TRBV3-2) with TRBJ1-1; D gene uncertain. The V end was cut by 4 bases, the J end by 4 bases, with 22 bases between. The germline V gene encodes CDR1 LGHDT and CDR2 YNNKEL (reference sequence). CDR3 length: 17 residues. Here the CDR3 DNA reads TGTGCCAGCAGCCGACTCCTCAAGAGGGTACGTCCCACTGAAGCTTTCTTT. This gives the protein CASSRLLKRVRPTEAFF.

The chain couples TRBV6-5 to TRBJ1-2; D gene unclear. CDR3 length: 11 residues. The V end was cut by 4 bases, the J end by 4 bases, with 4 bases between. Per the germline V gene, CDR1 is MNHEY and CDR2 is SVGAGI. The CDR3 loop is CASSSGYGYTF. CDR3 nucleotides: TGTGCCAGCAGTTCGGGCTATGGCTACACCTTC.

The chain recombines TRBV4-1 with TRBJ1-2, with TRBD1 matching 9 bases. Germline V gives CDR1 MGHRA, CDR2 YSYEKL. The CDR3 spans 14 residues. V gave up 1 base and J gave up 8 bases; unmatched junction bases: 5. For the CDR3, the DNA is TGCGCCAGCAGCCAAGGGGACAGGGAAGGGGGCTACACCTTC. Translated, it gives CASSQGDREGGYTF.

The chain employs TRBV5-8 and TRBJ2-5; 7 bases agree with TRBD1. V was clipped by 0 bases and J by 4 bases; unmatched bases: 6. CDR1 SGHTS and CDR2 YDEGEE come from the germline V gene. The CDR3 is made up of 15 amino acids. The CDR3 region has the DNA TGTGCCAGCAGCTTGGGGACAGGAATTGTAGAGACCCAGTACTTC. This encodes CASSLGTGIVETQYF. The whole variable domain, remainder taken from reference TRBV5-8 and TRBJ2-5, is EAGVTQSPTHLIKTRGQQATLRCSPISGHTSVYWYQQALGLGLQFLLWYDEGEERNRGNFPPRFSGRQFPNYSSELNVNALELEDSALYLCASSLGTGIVETQYFGPGTRLLVL.

V gene TRBV14 combines with J gene TRBJ1-1; no clear D gene. CDR1 and CDR2 (germline): SGHDN, FVKESK. The CDR3 sequence is 11 residues long. Trimming took 4 bases from V and 2 from J, leaving 2 bases between them. For the CDR3, the DNA is TGTGCCAGCAGCCCTAACACTGAAGCTTTCTTT. This translates into CASSPNTEAFF.

The chain combines TRBV7-2 with TRBJ1-1; D ambiguous. Germline V gene data show CDR1 as SGHTA and CDR2 as FQGNSA. There are 15 residues in the CDR3. V shed 2 bases and J shed 4 bases, with 14 bases lying between them. CDR3 loop: CASSLLLRLGTEAFF. The CDR3 DNA sequence: TGTGCCAGCAGCTTACTTCTCAGGCTCGGCACTGAAGCTTTCTTT.

V and J are TRBV4-1 and TRBJ2-3; no clear D. The germline CDR1 and CDR2 sequences are MGHRA and YSYEKL. Trimming took off 0 bases at V and 0 bases at J, with 13 bases between the two ends. CDR3 size: 17 residues. As DNA, the CDR3 is TGCGCCAGCAGCCAAGACGGTCAAATAACTAGCACAGATACGCAGTATTTT. Protein product: CASSQDGQITSTDTQYF.

The chain links TRBV11-2 to TRBJ2-7; 8 bases fit TRBD1. CDR3 length: 14 residues. The trim removed 7 bases at V and 6 bases at J, leaving 11 bases unmatched. CDR1 is SGHAT, CDR2 FQNNGV, per germline. CDR3 DNA sequence: TGTGCCAGCACCCACCAGGGGGCTTGGGGCGAGCAGTACTTC. Amino acid sequence: CASTHQGAWGEQYF.

This clone was counted only a few times. This chain uses TRBV4-3 with TRBJ2-3; TRBD1 matches at 9 bases. V lost 1 base to trimming and J lost 5 bases; unmatched junction nucleotides: 4. This CDR3 is built from 15 residues. CDR1 and CDR2 from the germline V gene are LGHNA and YSLEER. CDR3 bases: TGCGCCAGCAGCCAAGTACAGGGGGCGGGAGATACGCAGTATTTT. Its protein is CASSQVQGAGDTQYF.

This chain joins TRBV5-1 and TRBJ2-2, with a tentative D call TRBD1 (6 bases). Germline-derived CDR1 and CDR2 are SGHRS and YFSETQ. V lost 3 bases to trimming and J lost 6 bases, with 12 bases between them. There are 14 residues in the CDR3. This CDR3 reads CASSSQGSAGELFF. The CDR3 DNA is TGCGCCAGCAGCTCACAGGGTTCTGCCGGGGAGCTGTTTTTT. The whole variable domain, filled in from reference TRBV5-1 and TRBJ2-2, reads KAGVTQTPRYLIKTRGQQVTLSCSPISGHRSVSWYQQTPGQGLQFLFEYFSETQRNKGNFPGRFSGRQFSNSRSEMNVSTLELGDSALYLCASSSQGSAGELFFGEGSRLTVL.

This clone appeared a few times. Here the CDR3 reads CASKGGGNTIYF. Written as DNA, the CDR3 is TGTGCCAGCAAAGGGGGTGGAAACACCATATATTTT. The gene calls are TRBV2 and TRBJ1-3, with D maybe TRBD1 (6 bases). The ends were cut back, 7 bases at V and 3 bases at J, with 7 bases in the middle. Germline lookup yields CDR1 SNHLY and CDR2 FYNNEI. This CDR3 contains 12 residues.

V gene TRBV29-1 combines with J gene TRBJ1-1, with 7 bases fitting TRBD1. The CDR3 runs to 11 residues. Germline CDR1 and CDR2: SQVTM and ANQGSEA. The CDR3 DNA sequence: TGCAGTCTAGGGGGCGTCACTGAAGCTTTCTTT. Translated: CSLGGVTEAFF.

The rearrangement links TRBV4-1 to TRBJ2-3; 8 bases are shared with TRBD1. CDR1 and CDR2 (germline): MGHRA, YSYEKL. J lost 0 bases, V lost 2 bases, and 7 bases had no gene match. The CDR3 sequence is 17 residues long. The CDR3, as DNA: TGCGCCAGCAGCCAAATAGGACAGGGCAGAAGCACAGATACGCAGTATTTT. It codes for CASSQIGQGRSTDTQYF.

This sequence joins TRBV5-1 and TRBJ2-3; D possibly corresponds to TRBD1 (5 bases). V lost 0 bases to trimming and J lost 6 bases, with 5 bases between them. Germline lookup yields CDR1 SGHRS and CDR2 YFSETQ. The CDR3 sequence is 12 residues long. The CDR3, as DNA: TGCGCCAGCAGCTTGGCAGGGGATACGCAGTATTTT. The encoded protein is CASSLAGDTQYF. Full variable domain (missing parts from reference TRBV5-1 and TRBJ2-3): KAGVTQTPRYLIKTRGQQVTLSCSPISGHRSVSWYQQTPGQGLQFLFEYFSETQRNKGNFPGRFSGRQFSNSRSEMNVSTLELGDSALYLCASSLAGDTQYFGPGTRLTVL.

The J gene is TRBJ1-5, the V gene TRBV5-8, with no clear D. V was shortened by 0 bases and J by 5 bases, with 12 bases between the two germline ends. Germline V lookup: CDR1 SGHTS, CDR2 YDEGEE. The CDR3 spans 15 residues. This CDR3 is CASSLERVWDQPQHF. Here the CDR3 DNA reads TGTGCCAGCAGCTTGGAGAGGGTCTGGGATCAGCCCCAGCATTTT.

V and J are TRBV25-1 and TRBJ2-2, with TRBD1 matching 9 bases. This CDR3 has 18 amino acids. Unmatched junction bases numbered 15, after V lost 4 bases and J lost 6 bases. Per the germline V gene, CDR1 is MGHDK and CDR2 is SYGVNS. CDR3 nucleotide sequence: TGTGCCAGCAGTGGCTTAAAGTACAGGGGGCGATCCGCCGGGGAGCTGTTTTTT. Its translation: CASSGLKYRGRSAGELFF.

The V gene is TRBV5-1, the J gene TRBJ2-7; 11 bases map to TRBD2. V lost 0 bases to trimming and J lost 9 bases; unmatched junction nucleotides: 11. Germline CDR1 reads SGHRS; CDR2 reads YFSETQ. This CDR3 has 16 residues. CDR3 region: CASSLVGGTSGGRQYF. In nucleotides, the CDR3 is TGCGCCAGCAGCTTGGTAGGTGGGACTAGCGGAGGGAGGCAGTACTTC.

This chain links TRBV4-1 with TRBJ1-2, with 7 bases matching TRBD1. CDR3 length equals 15 residues. Germline CDR1 and CDR2: MGHRA and YSYEKL. V dropped 2 bases and J dropped 6; count of bases not matched to a gene: 9. CDR3 amino acids: CASSQPRQGGNGYTF. DNA of the CDR3: TGCGCCAGCAGCCAACCTCGACAGGGCGGCAATGGCTACACCTTC.